This T cell receptor (beta chain) was recovered during a study of CD8 T cells in ankylosing spondylitis. Germline V gene lookup returns CDR1 SGHRS and CDR2 YFSETQ. The length of the CDR3 is 14 residues. Trimming cost V 4 bases and J 2 bases, with 13 bases left between them. General study points: Researchers reportedly found disease-linked clones significantly enriched in matched ankylosing spondylitis synovial fluid.

TCRdb redid the calling of the 5' RACE reads with MiXCR, one entry per CDR3 protein. There are under 300,000 distinct CDR3 sequences in the sample; approximately 9% occur only once, and almost 7% lies in the top ten. About this clonotype: Its antigen is not known.

Sequenced material: blood, either unsorted or a sorted T cell fraction (not recorded which). The chain uses TRBV5-1 and TRBJ2-7; D is possibly TRBD2 (5 bases). The receptor was derived from a male donor with ankylosing spondylitis or in good health (not recorded which). CDR3 in DNA: TGCGCCAGCAGCCCCCGTGAGGGAACCTACGAGCAGTACTTC. Translation: CASSPREGTYEQYF.